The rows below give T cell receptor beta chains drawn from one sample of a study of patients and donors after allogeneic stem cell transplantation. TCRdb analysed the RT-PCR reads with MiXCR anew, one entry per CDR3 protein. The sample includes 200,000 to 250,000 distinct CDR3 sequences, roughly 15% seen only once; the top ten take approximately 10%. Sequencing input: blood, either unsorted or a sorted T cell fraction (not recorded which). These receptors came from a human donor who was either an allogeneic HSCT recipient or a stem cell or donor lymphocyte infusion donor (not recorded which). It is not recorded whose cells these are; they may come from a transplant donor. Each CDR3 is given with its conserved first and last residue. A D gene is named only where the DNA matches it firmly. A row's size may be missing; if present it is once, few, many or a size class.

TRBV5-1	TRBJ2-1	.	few	CASLRNNEQFF	TGCGCCAGCTTGCGGAACAATGAGCAGTTCTTC
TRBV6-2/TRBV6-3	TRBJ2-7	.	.	CATQIGLNEQYF	TGTGCCACCCAAATAGGGTTGAACGAGCAGTACTTC
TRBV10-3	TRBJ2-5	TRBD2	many	CATKGTSGDRETQYF	TGTGCCACCAAGGGGACTAGCGGGGATCGAGAGACCCAGTACTTC
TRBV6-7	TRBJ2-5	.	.	CASSYWAQETQYF	TGTGCCAGCAGTTACTGGGCACAAGAGACCCAGTACTTC
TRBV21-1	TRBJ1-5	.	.	CASTSRGEGQVNQPQHF	TGTGCCAGCACCTCCCGCGGAGAAGGACAGGTCAATCAGCCCCAGCATTTT
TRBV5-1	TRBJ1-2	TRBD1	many	CASSLAGTAAMNTF	TGCGCCAGCAGCTTGGCCGGGACAGCCGCTATGAACACCTTC
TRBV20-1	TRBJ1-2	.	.	CSAITRDNGYTF	TGCAGTGCCATTACTCGGGACAATGGCTACACCTTC
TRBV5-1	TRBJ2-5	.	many	CASEDQETQYF	TGCGCCAGCGAGGACCAAGAGACCCAGTACTTC
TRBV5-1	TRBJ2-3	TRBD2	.	CASSPLRTGGEDTQYF	TGCGCCAGCAGCCCACTACGAACGGGAGGGGAAGATACGCAGTATTTT
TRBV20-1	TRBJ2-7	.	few	CSARDVGGPTYEQYF	TGCAGTGCTAGAGATGTCGGGGGCCCTACCTACGAGCAGTACTTC
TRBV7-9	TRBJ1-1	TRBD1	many	CASRPTLGQGQPEAFF	TGTGCCAGCAGACCCACCTTGGGACAGGGTCAACCTGAAGCTTTCTTT